The text below deals with one T cell receptor (beta chain). The data stem from a study of cytomegalovirus exposure and HLA in healthy donors. CDR1 is MNHEY, CDR2 SMNVEV, per germline (reference sequence). Losses at the gene ends were 2 bases for V and 10 bases for J; bases not matched to a gene: 2. The CDR3 consists of 13 residues. The PCR had 60 Vbeta and 13 Jbeta primers. TCRdb's copy holds only in-frame clones and misses some; the assay was immunoSEQ multiplex PCR. Here the sample spans over 95,000 clones, roughly 80% being singletons. The specimen was PBMCs. The source is a middle-aged man in good health and CMV-seronegative. This chain connects TRBV27 to TRBJ2-1, with TRBD2 identical over 10 bases. The CDR3 reads CASSLLAGVEQFF. In DNA form, the CDR3 reads TGTGCCAGCAGTTTACTAGCGGGGGTGGAGCAGTTCTTC.